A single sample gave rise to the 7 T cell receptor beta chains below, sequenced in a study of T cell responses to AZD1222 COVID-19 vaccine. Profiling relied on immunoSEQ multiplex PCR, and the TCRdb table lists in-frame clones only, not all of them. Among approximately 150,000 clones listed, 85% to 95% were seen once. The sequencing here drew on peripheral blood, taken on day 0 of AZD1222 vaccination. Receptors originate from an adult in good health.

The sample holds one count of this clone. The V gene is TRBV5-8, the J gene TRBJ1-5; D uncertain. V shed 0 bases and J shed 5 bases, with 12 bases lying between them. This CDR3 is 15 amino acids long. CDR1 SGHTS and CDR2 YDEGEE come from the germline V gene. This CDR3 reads CASSLGTHADQPQHF. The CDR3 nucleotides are TGTGCCAGCAGCTTGGGGACTCACGCAGATCAGCCCCAGCATTTT.

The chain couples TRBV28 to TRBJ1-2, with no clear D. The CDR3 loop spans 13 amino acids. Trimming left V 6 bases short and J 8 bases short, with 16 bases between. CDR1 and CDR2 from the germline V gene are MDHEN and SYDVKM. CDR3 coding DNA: TGTGCCAGCAGGCAACTAAGGTGGTCCGGCTACACCTTC. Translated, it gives CASRQLRWSGYTF.

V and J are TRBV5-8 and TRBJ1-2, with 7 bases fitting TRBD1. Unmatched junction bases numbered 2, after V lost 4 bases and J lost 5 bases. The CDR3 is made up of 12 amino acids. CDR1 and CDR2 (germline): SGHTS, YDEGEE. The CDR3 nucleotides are TGTGCCAGCAGCCCACAGGGGTATGGCTACACCTTC. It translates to CASSPQGYGYTF.

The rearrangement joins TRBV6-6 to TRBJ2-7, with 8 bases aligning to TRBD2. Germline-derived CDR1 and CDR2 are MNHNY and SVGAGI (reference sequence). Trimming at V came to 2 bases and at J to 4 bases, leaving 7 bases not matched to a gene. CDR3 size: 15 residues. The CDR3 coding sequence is TGTGCCAGCAGTTACGAGGGACTAGTGAGTTACGAGCAGTACTTC. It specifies CASSYEGLVSYEQYF.

The CDR3 sequence is CASSLSRLSNQPQHF. CDR3 sequence (DNA): TGTGCCAGCAGTTTATCGAGGTTGAGCAATCAGCCCCAGCATTTT. V gene TRBV27 combines with J gene TRBJ1-5; D call uncertain. V was trimmed by 0 bases and J by 1 base, leaving 7 bases between them. CDR1 and CDR2 from the germline V gene are MNHEY and SMNVEV (reference sequence). The CDR3 has 15 residues.

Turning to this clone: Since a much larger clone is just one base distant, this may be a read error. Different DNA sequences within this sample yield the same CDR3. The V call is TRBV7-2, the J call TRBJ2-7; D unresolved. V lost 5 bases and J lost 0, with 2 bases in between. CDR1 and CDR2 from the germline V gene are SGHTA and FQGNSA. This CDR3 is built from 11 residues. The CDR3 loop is CASSLSYEQYF. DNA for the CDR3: TGTGCCAGCAGCCTCTCCTACGAGCAGTACTTC.

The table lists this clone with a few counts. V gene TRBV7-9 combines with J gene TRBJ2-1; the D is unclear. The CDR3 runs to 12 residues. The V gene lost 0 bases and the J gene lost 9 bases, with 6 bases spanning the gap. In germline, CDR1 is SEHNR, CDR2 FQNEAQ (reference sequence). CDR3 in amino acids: CASSLAWAEQFF. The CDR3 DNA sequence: TGTGCCAGCAGCTTAGCGTGGGCTGAGCAGTTCTTC.